This TCR beta chain derives from a study of beta chain features in type 1 diabetes. The ends lost 0 bases at V and 1 base at J; junction bases unmatched: 9. The CDR3 length is 18 residues. Germline V CDR1 and CDR2: SGHRS, YFSETQ. The isolated RNA, all of it, was reverse transcribed, so expressed TCRB transcripts were what got sequenced. TCRdb's table, derived via immunoSEQ multiplex PCR, lists solely in-frame clones and lacks some. The repertoire holds about 900,000 clones, with 17% as singletons. The chain links TRBV5-1 to TRBJ1-5; 8 positions match TRBD1. Source material: naive CD4+ T cells from blood. The origin of this receptor is a young woman in good health. The CDR3 loop reads CASSLGRGQVKSNQPQHF. CDR3 DNA sequence: TGCGCCAGCAGCTTGGGCAGGGGGCAGGTTAAAAGCAATCAGCCCCAGCATTTT.